The entry below gives a single T cell receptor beta chain sequence along with its context. Sequencing used immunoSEQ multiplex PCR; TCRdb keeps in-frame clones, though not all of them. This table has almost 90,000 clones, more than 75% appearing once. Deletions cut 3 bases from V and 2 bases from J, with 11 bases between. The CDR3 sequence is 14 residues long. The germline gives CDR1 LNHNV, CDR2 YYDKDF (reference sequence). This specimen belongs to a study of control samples from healthy donors and cancer patients. Source material: blood. This TCR derives from a woman between 35 and 50 years old in good health. The rearrangement joins TRBV15 to TRBJ2-7; TRBD2 might be the D (7 bases). DNA for the CDR3: TGTGCCACCAGCAGCGGGGGGCTTACCTACGAGCAGTACTTC. Its protein is CATSSGGLTYEQYF.